The 30 T cell receptor beta chains listed next were all sequenced from one sample in a study of CD8+ T cells in alopecia areata. In each case, RNA was isolated and then reverse transcribed into cDNA as the sequencing template. Method: immunoSEQ multiplex PCR; TCRdb's copy keeps in-frame clones and lacks some. This sample has hundreds of thousands of clones; roughly 57% occur once, and the top ten carry over 0.4%. Sequenced material: CD4+ T cells sorted from blood, taken at week 0. These receptors all stem from a human donor with alopecia areata.

The V and J genes are TRBV27 and TRBJ2-7; D is unresolved. Germline V gene lookup returns CDR1 MNHEY and CDR2 SMNVEV (reference sequence). The V and J ends lost 6 bases and 7 bases respectively, with 16 bases between them. The CDR3 spans 13 residues. The CDR3 nucleotides are TGTGCCAGCAGGGGATCAACCTCAGGAGAGCAGTACTTC. Protein sequence: CASRGSTSGEQYF.

This chain joins TRBV30 and TRBJ1-3; no firm D call. V gave up 4 bases and J gave up 2 bases, with 6 bases separating them. The germline V gene has CDR1 GTSNPN and CDR2 SVGIG (reference sequence). This CDR3 is built from 12 residues. The CDR3 sequence is CAWKAAGNTIYF. In DNA form, the CDR3 reads TGTGCCTGGAAGGCAGCTGGAAACACCATATATTTT. Complete variable domain (other parts from reference TRBV30 and TRBJ1-3): SQTIHQWPATLVQPVGSPLSLECTVEGTSNPNLYWYRQAAGRGLQLLFYSVGIGQISSEVPQNLSASRPQDRQFILSSKKLLLSDSGFYLCAWKAAGNTIYFGEGSWLTVV.

V usage is TRBV6-5 and J usage is TRBJ2-2; 11 bases agree with TRBD2. The germline CDR1 and CDR2 sequences are MNHEY and SVGAGI. V trimming: 5 bases; J trimming: 7 bases; junction bases outside the gene matches: 6. The CDR3 consists of 15 residues. CDR3 loop: CASSPTSGSGGELFF. For the CDR3, the DNA is TGTGCCAGCAGTCCCACTAGCGGGAGTGGCGGGGAGCTGTTTTTT.

At least ten counts were recorded for this clone. The chain uses TRBV5-1 and TRBJ2-2, with 8 bases identical to TRBD1. There are 16 residues in the CDR3. The germline CDR1 and CDR2 sequences are SGHRS and YFSETQ. V lost 4 bases and J lost 1; bases outside the gene matches: 6. This chain's CDR3 is CASSVGTGGNTGELFF. CDR3 in DNA: TGCGCCAGCAGCGTTGGGACAGGAGGGAACACCGGGGAGCTGTTTTTT.

The chain is built from TRBV7-3 and TRBJ2-2; no firm D call. Trimming stripped 4 bases from V and 3 bases from J, with 3 bases between. The CDR3 covers 12 residues. CDR1 SGHTA and CDR2 FQGTGA come from the germline V gene. CDR3 in amino acids: CASSSYTGELFF. CDR3 DNA: TGTGCCAGCAGCTCGTACACCGGGGAGCTGTTTTTT. The variable domain in full, with the rest retrieved from reference TRBV7-3 and TRBJ2-2, is GAGVSQTPSNKVTEKGKYVELRCDPISGHTALYWYRQSLGQGPEFLIYFQGTGAADDSGLPNDRFFAVRPEGSVSTLKIQRTERGDSAVYLCASSSYTGELFFGEGSRLTVL.

The chain employs TRBV9 and TRBJ1-2; D is possibly TRBD1 (6 bases). CDR1 is SGDLS and CDR2 is YYNGEE in the germline V gene. The CDR3 has 13 residues. V dropped 3 bases and J dropped 5 bases, with 11 bases sitting between them. CDR3 sequence (DNA): TGTGCCAGCAGCGGAACAGGGACTTATGGCTACACCTTC. Its protein is CASSGTGTYGYTF.

The chain's CDR3 is CASRPPGSNSIQYF. In DNA form, the CDR3 reads TGTGCCAGCAGGCCTCCCGGATCTAATTCCATTCAGTACTTC. This chain connects TRBV6-5 to TRBJ2-4; no reliable D call. The CDR3 runs to 14 residues. With 6 bases removed from V and 9 bases from J, the gap between germline ends came to 18 bases. Germline V gene sequence: CDR1 MNHEY, CDR2 SVGAGI.

There are a few counts of this clone. V and J are TRBV29-1 and TRBJ2-1, with D possibly matching TRBD1 (6 bases). Germline-derived CDR1 and CDR2 are SQVTM and ANQGSEA. The germline V and J ends were trimmed by 1 base and 8 bases, with 18 bases remaining between them. The CDR3 loop spans 15 amino acids. The CDR3 DNA sequence: TGCAGCGTTGAAGGAGGCAGGGGTCTACGGTATGAGCAGTTCTTC. This translates into CSVEGGRGLRYEQFF.

This rearrangement joins TRBV18 to TRBJ2-5; D ambiguous. V lost 3 bases and J 3 bases, leaving 14 bases between the germline ends. The CDR3 is 15 residues long. CDR1 is KGHSH and CDR2 is LQKENI in the germline V gene. The CDR3 loop reads CASSPRSLREETQYF. CDR3 bases: TGTGCCAGCTCACCCCGCTCCCTAAGGGAAGAGACCCAGTACTTC.

In this sample, this clone turned up once. The V and J genes are TRBV6-5 and TRBJ1-3, with D uncertain. Germline lookup yields CDR1 MNHEY and CDR2 SVGAGI. The V and J ends lost 7 bases and 4 bases respectively, with 11 bases between them. The CDR3 is 13 residues long. The CDR3 bases are TGTGCCAGCACCAGATCGTCCGGAAACACCATATATTTT. It codes for CASTRSSGNTIYF.

The chain couples TRBV5-6 to TRBJ2-3; no clear D. V lost 0 bases to trimming and J lost 6 bases, with 5 bases between them. Looked up from germline, CDR1 is SGHDT and CDR2 is YYEEEE. The CDR3 runs to 12 residues. CDR3 nucleotides: TGTGCCAGCAGCTTGGCCGTCGATACGCAGTATTTT. Protein: CASSLAVDTQYF.

The V and J genes are TRBV5-1 and TRBJ1-1; 8 bases are shared with TRBD1. Germline CDR1 SGHRS, CDR2 YFSETQ. Losses at the gene ends were 2 bases for V and 2 bases for J; bases not matched to a gene: 2. The CDR3 has 14 amino acids. The CDR3 is CASSLPGGNTEAFF. Here the CDR3 DNA reads TGCGCCAGCAGCTTACCAGGGGGCAACACTGAAGCTTTCTTT.

This chain uses TRBV29-1 with TRBJ2-7; D is unresolved. The CDR3 covers 12 residues. The V gene's germline CDR1 is SQVTM and CDR2 ANQGSEA. The V end lost 6 bases, the J end lost 0 bases, and 9 bases lay between the germline ends. The CDR3 coding sequence is TGCAGCGTGCGCGGAAGCTCCTACGAGCAGTACTTC. This gives the protein CSVRGSSYEQYF.

The chain is built from TRBV30 and TRBJ1-1, with 9 positions matching TRBD1. Germline V CDR1 and CDR2: GTSNPN, SVGIG (reference sequence). CDR3 length: 13 residues. Unmatched junction bases numbered 8, after V lost 1 base and J lost 11 bases. CDR3 bases: TGTGCCTGGAGTGGGGGACAGGGTAGGGTGGCTTTCTTT. Encoded protein: CAWSGGQGRVAFF.

CDR3 amino acids: CASTVTSGSINEQFF. In DNA form, the CDR3 reads TGTGCCAGCACCGTCACTAGCGGGAGTATAAATGAGCAGTTCTTC. The V and J genes are TRBV9 and TRBJ2-1; 11 bases fit TRBD2. CDR1 and CDR2 (germline): SGDLS, YYNGEE. This CDR3 has 15 amino acids. The trim removed 6 bases at V and 7 bases at J, leaving 9 bases unmatched.

The rearrangement joins TRBV4-1 to TRBJ1-1; the match to TRBD1 covers 8 bases. CDR1 and CDR2 from the germline V gene are MGHRA and YSYEKL. There are 17 residues in the CDR3. The ends lost 1 base at V and 0 bases at J; junction bases unmatched: 7. The CDR3 reads CASSQGQGPTLNTEAFF. DNA of the CDR3: TGCGCCAGCAGCCAAGGACAGGGGCCGACTTTGAACACTGAAGCTTTCTTT.

This clone has a handful of counts. The chain employs TRBV29-1 and TRBJ2-7, with 9 bases lining up with TRBD1. CDR3 length: 14 residues. Germline V gene lookup returns CDR1 SQVTM and CDR2 ANQGSEA. Losses at the gene ends were 6 bases for V and 5 bases for J; bases not matched to a gene: 11. The CDR3 is CSVVPGQGKDEQYF. The CDR3, as DNA: TGCAGCGTCGTACCGGGACAGGGAAAAGACGAGCAGTACTTC.

The chain links TRBV7-9 to TRBJ2-1; 9 bases map to TRBD1. There are 17 residues in the CDR3. Germline loops: CDR1 SEHNR, CDR2 FQNEAQ (reference sequence). The V gene end was trimmed by 5 bases and the J gene end by 5 bases; junction bases not matched to a gene: 13. DNA of the CDR3: TGTGCCAGCAGCGTATCTACGAGGGACAGGGCAGACAATGAGCAGTTCTTC. It encodes CASSVSTRDRADNEQFF.

This clone was observed a handful of times. The chain links TRBV29-1 to TRBJ1-6, with 7 bases matching TRBD1. Germline V lookup: CDR1 SQVTM, CDR2 ANQGSEA. The ends lost 4 bases at V and 7 bases at J; junction bases unmatched: 4. CDR3 length equals 13 residues. The CDR3 DNA follows: TGCAGCGTTGCGACAGGGCGAAATTCACCCCTCCACTTT. Translating gives CSVATGRNSPLHF.

The chain links TRBV2 to TRBJ2-7, with TRBD2 matching over 7 bases. With 8 bases clipped from V and 3 bases from J, the junction kept 4 bases outside the gene matches. The CDR3 covers 12 residues. CDR1 SNHLY and CDR2 FYNNEI come from the germline V gene. The CDR3 protein is CASHGGYYEQYF. The CDR3, as DNA: TGTGCCAGCCACGGGGGGTACTACGAGCAGTACTTC.

This sequence joins TRBV27 and TRBJ2-7; D is unresolved. Germline V lookup: CDR1 MNHEY, CDR2 SMNVEV (reference sequence). This CDR3 has 13 amino acids. V shed 7 bases and J shed 0 bases, with 10 bases lying between them. Here the CDR3 DNA reads TGTGCCAGCACGGACCGGAGCTCCTACGAGCAGTACTTC. As protein: CASTDRSSYEQYF.

The gene calls are TRBV6-6 and TRBJ2-1, with a possible D match to TRBD2 (5 bases). CDR1 is MNHNY, CDR2 SVGAGI, per germline (reference sequence). The CDR3 totals 15 residues. V shed 0 bases and J shed 4 bases, with 10 bases lying between them. The DNA for the CDR3 is TGTGCCAGCAGTTACTCGAGCGGCGGATACAATGAGCAGTTCTTC. Its translation: CASSYSSGGYNEQFF.

The V gene is TRBV28, the J gene TRBJ1-4, with D possibly being TRBD1 (5 bases). Germline-derived CDR1 and CDR2 are MDHEN and SYDVKM. Trimming stripped 1 base from V and 4 bases from J, with 13 bases between. The CDR3 runs 16 residues. The CDR3: CASSLLPLGVNEKLFF. The CDR3 DNA is TGTGCCAGCAGTTTATTACCCTTAGGGGTTAATGAAAAACTGTTTTTT.

This clone came up a few times. The chain joins TRBV6-1 to TRBJ1-1, with 11 bases fitting TRBD1. The CDR3 is 18 residues long. With V trimmed by 2 bases and J by 0 bases, 8 bases remained unmatched. Looked up from germline, CDR1 is MNHNS and CDR2 is SASEGT. The CDR3 nucleotides read TGTGCCAGCAGTGAAAGGACAGGGGGCAGCTCCATGAACACTGAAGCTTTCTTT. Translated, it gives CASSERTGGSSMNTEAFF.

The chain employs TRBV5-1 and TRBJ1-1; D perhaps matches TRBD1 (5 bases). Trimming left V 5 bases short and J 1 base short, with 12 bases between. The CDR3 runs 14 residues. Germline CDR1 and CDR2: SGHRS and YFSETQ. The CDR3 protein is CASSTAGRNTEAFF. The CDR3 bases are TGCGCCAGCAGTACGGCAGGGCGGAACACTGAAGCTTTCTTT.

The CDR3 bases are TGTGCCAGTAGTTCGACAGGGAGGGAATTCTATGGCTACACCTTC. This sequence encodes CASSSTGREFYGYTF. The chain combines TRBV19 with TRBJ1-2; 7 nucleotides line up with TRBD1. The CDR3 has 15 amino acids. The germline V gene has CDR1 LNHDA and CDR2 SQIVND (reference sequence). V lost 5 bases and J lost 4; bases outside the gene matches: 10.

The chain uses TRBV4-2 and TRBJ2-5; D is unclear. The CDR3 totals 18 residues. V was cut by 2 bases and J by 2 bases, with 21 bases left in between. Germline V lookup: CDR1 LGHNA, CDR2 YNFKEQ. For the CDR3, the DNA is TGTGCCAGCAGCCAAAGCCCCCGGACGGCAGGAAGACAAGAGACCCAGTACTTC. Translation: CASSQSPRTAGRQETQYF.

This clone showed up just a few times. The V gene is TRBV18, the J gene TRBJ2-3; 9 bases map to TRBD1. Looked up from germline, CDR1 is KGHSH and CDR2 is LQKENI. The CDR3 is made up of 15 amino acids. The ends lost 3 bases at V and 1 base at J; junction bases unmatched: 2. The CDR3 sequence: CASSPRTGGTDTQYF. Here the CDR3 DNA reads TGTGCCAGCTCACCTAGGACAGGGGGCACAGATACGCAGTATTTT.

The sample holds a few counts of this clone. The chain couples TRBV6-1 to TRBJ2-7; no clear D gene. CDR3 length equals 11 residues. Germline V lookup: CDR1 MNHNS, CDR2 SASEGT. V gave up 4 bases and J gave up 2 bases, with 3 bases separating them. For the CDR3, the DNA is TGTGCCAGCAGTGGCCCCTACGAGCAGTACTTC. It is translated as CASSGPYEQYF.

This clone occurred once. This chain connects TRBV30 to TRBJ1-5, with D perhaps TRBD1 (5 bases). In germline, CDR1 is GTSNPN, CDR2 SVGIG (reference sequence). This CDR3 region has 15 residues. V was trimmed by 3 bases and J by 2 bases, leaving 14 bases between them. In nucleotides, the CDR3 is TGTGCCTGGAGGCCTCGCAGGGAGGGCAATCAGCCCCAGCATTTT. Residues: CAWRPRREGNQPQHF. Using reference TRBV30 and TRBJ1-5 for the parts outside the CDR3, the full variable domain is SQTIHQWPATLVQPVGSPLSLECTVEGTSNPNLYWYRQAAGRGLQLLFYSVGIGQISSEVPQNLSASRPQDRQFILSSKKLLLSDSGFYLCAWRPRREGNQPQHFGDGTRLSIL.